The 17 T cell receptor beta chains below were found in one sample sequenced in a study of T-cell memory formation after mild COVID-19. One entry per CDR3 protein, called by TCRdb with MiXCR from the 5' RACE reads. The table lists 150,000 to 200,000 distinct CDR3 sequences, 10% to 15% of them singletons. Sequencing used PBMCs or a T cell subset sorted from them (not recorded which). All receptors come from a man aged 18 to 29 who had mild COVID-19 (a few samples of this study predate the infection). Cell type and time point are not known.

This clonotype came up many times. This rearrangement joins TRBV4-3 to TRBJ1-2, with D possibly matching TRBD1 (6 bases). The germline V gene has CDR1 LGHNA and CDR2 YSLEER. This CDR3 comprises 12 residues. Trimming cost V 4 bases and J 4 bases, with 7 bases left between them. The CDR3 sequence: CASSRGAYGYTF. The CDR3 DNA follows: TGCGCCAGCAGCCGGGGGGCCTATGGCTACACCTTC.

The rearrangement links TRBV27 to TRBJ1-2, with TRBD1 matching 9 bases. The V and J ends lost 5 bases and 7 bases, in that order; junction bases with no gene match: 14. This CDR3 is 16 amino acids long. Germline CDR1 reads MNHEY; CDR2 reads SMNVEV (reference sequence). CDR3 sequence: CASSTRDRDRRAGYTF. The CDR3 bases are TGTGCCAGCAGTACCCGGGACAGGGACAGACGAGCTGGCTACACCTTC.

This clonotype was counted between two and nine times. The chain employs TRBV4-1 and TRBJ2-1, with D possibly being TRBD1 (6 bases). Germline V gene sequence: CDR1 MGHRA, CDR2 YSYEKL. V was shortened by 3 bases and J by 12 bases, with 15 bases between the two germline ends. The CDR3 extends over 13 amino acids. The CDR3 reads CASSQETGIGQFF. DNA for the CDR3: TGCGCCAGCAGCCAGGAGACAGGTATTGGGCAGTTCTTC.

The chain employs TRBV4-1 and TRBJ2-7; D is possibly TRBD1 or TRBD2 (6 bases each). CDR1 and CDR2 from the germline V gene are MGHRA and YSYEKL. V lost 2 bases and J lost 2, with 13 bases in between. The CDR3 is 15 amino acids. The CDR3 nucleotides are TGCGCCAGCAGCCAACCGGGGGCGAGAGCCTACGAGCAGTACTTC. Amino acid sequence: CASSQPGARAYEQYF.

The sample holds a few counts of this clonotype. The chain recombines TRBV5-1 with TRBJ2-4, with D unclear. The germline gives CDR1 SGHRS, CDR2 YFSETQ. V was pared by 2 bases and J by 6 bases, with 9 bases between. The CDR3 is 13 amino acids. CDR3 amino acids: CASSFRKGNIQYF. CDR3 DNA: TGCGCCAGCAGCTTCCGAAAGGGAAACATTCAGTACTTC.

The chain employs TRBV25-1 and TRBJ1-5, with a tentative D call TRBD1 (5 bases). CDR1 and CDR2 from the germline V gene are MGHDK and SYGVNS. This CDR3 has 14 residues. V shed 3 bases and J shed 3 bases, with 9 bases lying between them. The CDR3 spells CASSERGFNQPQHF. CDR3 coding DNA: TGTGCCAGCAGTGAGCGGGGGTTCAATCAGCCCCAGCATTTT.

V usage is TRBV2 and J usage is TRBJ1-2; possible D gene TRBD1, 6 bases. Germline V gene lookup returns CDR1 SNHLY and CDR2 FYNNEI. The CDR3 extends over 13 amino acids. The ends were cut back, 4 bases at V and 4 bases at J, with 10 bases in the middle. This CDR3 is CASSVGRGYGYTF. In DNA form, the CDR3 reads TGTGCCAGCAGTGTCGGCAGGGGCTATGGCTACACCTTC. Filled out from reference TRBV2 and TRBJ1-2, the complete variable domain reads EPEVTQTPSHQVTQMGQEVILRCVPISNHLYFYWYRQILGQKVEFLVSFYNNEISEKSEIFDDQFSVERPDGSNFTLKIRSTKLEDSAMYFCASSVGRGYGYTFGSGTRLTVV.

This clonotype was observed a few times. The gene calls are TRBV7-2 and TRBJ2-5; 7 bases map to TRBD2. Germline loops: CDR1 SGHTA, CDR2 FQGNSA. The V and J ends lost 7 bases and 5 bases, in that order; junction bases with no gene match: 7. The CDR3 totals 13 residues. The CDR3 reads CASTETSLETQYF. The CDR3 nucleotides are TGTGCCAGCACCGAGACTAGCCTGGAGACCCAGTACTTC.

CDR3 DNA sequence: TGCGCCACCGAAAAAGGACAGGGCTTAAGTGTCGCTGGGGCCAACGTCCTGACTTTC. Translation gives CATEKGQGLSVAGANVLTF. V gene TRBV4-1 combines with J gene TRBJ2-6; 8 bases match TRBD1. The CDR3 runs to 19 residues. V trimming: 10 bases; J trimming: 2 bases; junction bases outside the gene matches: 19. Per germline, CDR1 MGHRA and CDR2 YSYEKL.

This clonotype has just a few counts. The chain combines TRBV7-2 with TRBJ1-2; tentatively, D is TRBD1 (5 bases). The length of the CDR3 is 13 residues. Germline V CDR1 and CDR2: SGHTA, FQGNSA. Trimming left V 5 bases short and J 6 bases short, with 13 bases between. CDR3: CASSPRRGDGYTF. As DNA, the CDR3 is TGTGCCAGCAGCCCCCGGCGGGGCGATGGCTACACCTTC. Full variable domain (outside the CDR3, taken from reference TRBV7-2 and TRBJ1-2): GAGVSQSPSNKVTEKGKDVELRCDPISGHTALYWYRQSLGQGLEFLIYFQGNSAPDKSGLPSDRFSAERTGGSVSTLTIQRTQQEDSAVYLCASSPRRGDGYTFGSGTRLTVV.

CDR3: CASSQDQQGAYEQYF. DNA of the CDR3: TGCGCCAGCAGCCAAGACCAGCAAGGGGCTTACGAGCAGTACTTC. The chain carries TRBV4-1 and TRBJ2-7; weak D call: TRBD1 (5 bases). CDR3 size: 15 residues. CDR1 is MGHRA and CDR2 is YSYEKL in the germline V gene. Trimming cost V 0 bases and J 4 bases, with 13 bases left between them.

This clonotype was picked up a small number of times. V and J are TRBV11-3 and TRBJ2-1, with D perhaps assigned TRBD1 or TRBD2 (5 bases each). The CDR3 has 14 amino acids. Trimming took off 0 bases at V and 8 bases at J, with 11 bases between the two ends. Germline-derived CDR1 and CDR2 are SGHNT and YENEEA. In DNA, the CDR3 is TGTGCCAGCAGCTTAGAGGGGGTACAGGATGAGCAGTTCTTC. Translated, it gives CASSLEGVQDEQFF.

The V gene is TRBV7-9, the J gene TRBJ2-6, with D uncertain. The germline CDR1 and CDR2 sequences are SEHNR and FQNEAQ (reference sequence). This CDR3 has 12 amino acids. V lost 6 bases and J lost 5, with 5 bases in between. Here the CDR3 DNA reads TGTGCCAGCAGTTCTTGGGCCAACGTCCTGACTTTC. Its protein is CASSSWANVLTF.

Only a few counts were recorded for this clonotype. The chain couples TRBV25-1 to TRBJ2-2; 11 positions agree with TRBD1. CDR3 length: 17 residues. V was clipped by 4 bases and J by 4 bases; unmatched bases: 8. Germline V gene data show CDR1 as MGHDK and CDR2 as SYGVNS. CDR3 loop: CASSGFAGTGGTGELFF. The CDR3 region has the DNA TGTGCCAGCAGTGGATTCGCCGGGACAGGGGGCACCGGGGAGCTGTTTTTT.

The gene calls are TRBV7-9 and TRBJ2-2; TRBD2 aligns across 7 bases. Trimming took 10 bases from V and 1 from J; bases not matched to a gene: 6. From germline, CDR1 is SEHNR and CDR2 FQNEAQ (reference sequence). The CDR3 loop spans 14 amino acids. DNA for the CDR3: TGTGCCACCCGGGGAGGGGAGAACACCGGGGAGCTGTTTTTT. Protein: CATRGGENTGELFF.

This clonotype was seen a handful of times. The chain has TRBV6-5 and TRBJ1-6; D gene ambiguous. Trimming pared 0 bases from V and 6 bases from J, leaving 12 bases between. The CDR3 is made up of 16 amino acids. Germline V gene data show CDR1 as MNHEY and CDR2 as SVGAGI. The CDR3 DNA reads as TGTGCCAGCAGTTACTCGATACAGACGCTTAATTCACCCCTCCACTTT. Translated, it gives CASSYSIQTLNSPLHF.

This clonotype was observed a handful of times. The CDR3 DNA is TGTGCCAGCAGCCCCCCGGGACAGGCTGGCACCGGGGAGCTGTTTTTT. Its translation: CASSPPGQAGTGELFF. The rearrangement joins TRBV7-2 to TRBJ2-2; 8 bases map to TRBD1. This CDR3 is built from 16 residues. After removal of 5 bases from V and 4 bases from J, the junction contained 9 bases not matched to a gene. Per germline, CDR1 SGHTA and CDR2 FQGNSA.